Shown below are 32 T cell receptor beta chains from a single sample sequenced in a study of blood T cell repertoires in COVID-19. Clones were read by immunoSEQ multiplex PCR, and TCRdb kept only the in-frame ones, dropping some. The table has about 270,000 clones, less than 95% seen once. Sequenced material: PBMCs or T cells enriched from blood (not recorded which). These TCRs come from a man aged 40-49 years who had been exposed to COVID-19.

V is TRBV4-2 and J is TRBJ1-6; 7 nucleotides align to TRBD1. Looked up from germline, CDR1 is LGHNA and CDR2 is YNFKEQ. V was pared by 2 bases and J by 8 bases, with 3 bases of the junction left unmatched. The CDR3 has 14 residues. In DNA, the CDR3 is TGTGCCAGCAGCCAACAGGGGGTCGATTCACCCCTCCACTTT. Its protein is CASSQQGVDSPLHF.

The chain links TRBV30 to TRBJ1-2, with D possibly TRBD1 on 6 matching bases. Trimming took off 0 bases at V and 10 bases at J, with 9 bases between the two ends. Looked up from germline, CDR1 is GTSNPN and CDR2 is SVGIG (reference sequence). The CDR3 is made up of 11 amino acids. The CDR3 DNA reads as TGTGCCTGGAGTGTACCAGGGGTCTACACCTTC. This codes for CAWSVPGVYTF.

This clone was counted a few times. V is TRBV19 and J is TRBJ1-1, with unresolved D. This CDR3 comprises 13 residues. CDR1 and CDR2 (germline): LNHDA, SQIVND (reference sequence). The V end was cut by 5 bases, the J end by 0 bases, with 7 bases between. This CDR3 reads CASSYGMNTEAFF. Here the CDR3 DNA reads TGTGCCAGTAGTTATGGCATGAACACTGAAGCTTTCTTT. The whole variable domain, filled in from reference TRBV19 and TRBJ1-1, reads DGGITQSPKYLFRKEGQNVTLSCEQNLNHDAMYWYRQDPGQGLRLIYYSQIVNDFQKGDIAEGYSVSREKKESFPLTVTSAQKNPTAFYLCASSYGMNTEAFFGQGTRLTVV.

CDR3 sequence (DNA): TGTGCCAGCAGTTACCGACAGGGGGCCTACGAGCAGTACTTC. Residues: CASSYRQGAYEQYF. The chain links TRBV6-2 or TRBV6-3 to TRBJ2-7, with 9 bases aligning to TRBD1. This CDR3 contains 14 residues. The germline V gene has CDR1 MNHEY and CDR2 SVGEGT. The ends lost 2 bases at V and 2 bases at J; junction bases unmatched: 1.

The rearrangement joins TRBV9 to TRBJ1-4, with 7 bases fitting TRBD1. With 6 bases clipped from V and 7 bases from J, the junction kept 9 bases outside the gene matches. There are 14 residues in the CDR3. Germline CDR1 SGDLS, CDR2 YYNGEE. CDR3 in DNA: TGTGCCAGCACTAGGACTGCAGGGGGTGAAAAACTGTTTTTT. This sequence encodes CASTRTAGGEKLFF.

The CDR3 bases are TGTGCCATCAGTGAAACAGGGTTGGAGACCCAGTACTTC. It is translated as CAISETGLETQYF. This chain connects TRBV10-3 to TRBJ2-5, with D perhaps TRBD1 (6 bases). This CDR3 has 13 residues. Trimming removed 3 bases from V and 5 bases from J, with 10 bases in between. The germline CDR1 and CDR2 sequences are ENHRY and SYGVKD.

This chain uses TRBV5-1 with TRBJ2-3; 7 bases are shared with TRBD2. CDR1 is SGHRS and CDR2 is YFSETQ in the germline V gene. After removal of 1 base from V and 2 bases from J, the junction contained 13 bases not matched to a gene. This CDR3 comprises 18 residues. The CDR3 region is CASSLTSVTISNTDTQYF. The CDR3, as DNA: TGCGCCAGCAGCTTGACTAGCGTCACGATTTCGAACACAGATACGCAGTATTTT. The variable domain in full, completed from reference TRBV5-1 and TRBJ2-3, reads KAGVTQTPRYLIKTRGQQVTLSCSPISGHRSVSWYQQTPGQGLQFLFEYFSETQRNKGNFPGRFSGRQFSNSRSEMNVSTLELGDSALYLCASSLTSVTISNTDTQYFGPGTRLTVL.

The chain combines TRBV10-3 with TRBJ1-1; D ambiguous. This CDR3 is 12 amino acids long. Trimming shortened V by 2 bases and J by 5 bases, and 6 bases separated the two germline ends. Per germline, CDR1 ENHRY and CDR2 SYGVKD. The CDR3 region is CAISEGGTEAFF. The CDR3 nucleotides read TGTGCCATCAGTGAGGGAGGGACTGAAGCTTTCTTT.

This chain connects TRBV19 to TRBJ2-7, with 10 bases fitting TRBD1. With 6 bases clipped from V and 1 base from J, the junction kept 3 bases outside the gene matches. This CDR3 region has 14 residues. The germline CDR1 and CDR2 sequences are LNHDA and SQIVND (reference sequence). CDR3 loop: CASSDRGLSYEQYF. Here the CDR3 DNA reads TGTGCCAGTAGCGACAGGGGGCTATCCTACGAGCAGTACTTC.

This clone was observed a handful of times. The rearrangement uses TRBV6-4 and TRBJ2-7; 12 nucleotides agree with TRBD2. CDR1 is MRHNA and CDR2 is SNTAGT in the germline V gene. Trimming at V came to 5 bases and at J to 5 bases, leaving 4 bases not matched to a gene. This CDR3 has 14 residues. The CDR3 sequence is CASSPTSGSDEQYF. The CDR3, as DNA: TGTGCCAGCAGTCCGACTAGCGGGAGTGACGAGCAGTACTTC.

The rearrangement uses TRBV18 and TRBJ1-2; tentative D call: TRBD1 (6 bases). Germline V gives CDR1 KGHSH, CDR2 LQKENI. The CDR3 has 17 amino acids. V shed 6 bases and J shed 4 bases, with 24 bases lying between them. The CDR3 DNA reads TGTGCCAGCTCCCGGCGTTGGAGAATGGACAGCGTCTATGGCTACACCTTC. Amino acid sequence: CASSRRWRMDSVYGYTF.

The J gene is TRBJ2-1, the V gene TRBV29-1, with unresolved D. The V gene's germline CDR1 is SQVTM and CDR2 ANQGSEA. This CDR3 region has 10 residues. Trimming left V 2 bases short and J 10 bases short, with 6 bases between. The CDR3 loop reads CSVELREQFF. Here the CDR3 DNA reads TGCAGCGTTGAACTTAGAGAGCAGTTCTTC.

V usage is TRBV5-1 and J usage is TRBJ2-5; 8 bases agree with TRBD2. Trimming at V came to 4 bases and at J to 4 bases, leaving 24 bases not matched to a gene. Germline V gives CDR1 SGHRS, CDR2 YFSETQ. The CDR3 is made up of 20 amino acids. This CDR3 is CASSQSGRSGGRTERETQYF. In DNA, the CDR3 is TGCGCCAGCAGCCAGTCGGGACGTTCGGGAGGGCGGACAGAAAGAGAGACCCAGTACTTC.

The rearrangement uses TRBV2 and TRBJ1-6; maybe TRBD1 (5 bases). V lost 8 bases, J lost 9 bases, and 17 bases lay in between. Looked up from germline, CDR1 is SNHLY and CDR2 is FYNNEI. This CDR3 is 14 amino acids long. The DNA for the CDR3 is TGTGCCAGCCTTGGGGCCCTGCGGGGTTCACCCCTCCACTTT. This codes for CASLGALRGSPLHF.

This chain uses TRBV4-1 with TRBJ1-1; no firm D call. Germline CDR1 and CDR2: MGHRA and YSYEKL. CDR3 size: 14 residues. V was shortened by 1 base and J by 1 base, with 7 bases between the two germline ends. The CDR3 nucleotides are TGCGCCAGCAGCCAAGTGGGCAGGAACACTGAAGCTTTCTTT. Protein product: CASSQVGRNTEAFF.

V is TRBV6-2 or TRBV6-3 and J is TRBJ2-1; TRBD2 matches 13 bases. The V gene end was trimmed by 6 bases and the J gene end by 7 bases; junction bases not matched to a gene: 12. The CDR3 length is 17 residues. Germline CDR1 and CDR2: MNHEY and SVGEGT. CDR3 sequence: CASSRELAGGLRNEQFF. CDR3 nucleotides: TGTGCCAGCAGCCGTGAACTAGCGGGAGGGCTAAGGAATGAGCAGTTCTTC.

CDR3 loop: CASSQVVYGMTYEQYF. The CDR3 DNA reads as TGCGCCAGCAGCCAAGTGGTTTACGGGATGACGTACGAGCAGTACTTC. The V gene is TRBV4-1, the J gene TRBJ2-7; TRBD2 might be the D (5 bases). The germline V gene has CDR1 MGHRA and CDR2 YSYEKL. The CDR3 spans 16 residues. V was clipped by 1 base and J by 4 bases, with 17 bases between them.

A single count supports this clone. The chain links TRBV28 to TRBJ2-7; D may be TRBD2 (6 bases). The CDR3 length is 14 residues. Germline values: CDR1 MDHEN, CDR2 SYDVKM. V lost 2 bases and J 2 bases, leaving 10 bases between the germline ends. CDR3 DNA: TGTGCCAGCAGTTTAACGCGGGACCCCTACGAGCAGTACTTC. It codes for CASSLTRDPYEQYF.

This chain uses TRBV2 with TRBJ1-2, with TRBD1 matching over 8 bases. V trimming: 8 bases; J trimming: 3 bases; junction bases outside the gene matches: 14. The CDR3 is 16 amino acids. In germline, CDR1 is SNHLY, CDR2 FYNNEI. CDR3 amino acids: CASEGARTGWDYGYTF. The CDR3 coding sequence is TGTGCCAGCGAGGGGGCAAGGACAGGGTGGGACTATGGCTACACCTTC.

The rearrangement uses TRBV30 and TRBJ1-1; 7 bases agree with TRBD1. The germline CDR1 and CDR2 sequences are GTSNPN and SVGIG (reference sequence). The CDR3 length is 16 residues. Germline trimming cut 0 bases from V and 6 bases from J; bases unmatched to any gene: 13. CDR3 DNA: TGTGCCTGGAGTGTGACAGGGAACGCCCCATGGGCTGAAGCTTTCTTT. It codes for CAWSVTGNAPWAEAFF.

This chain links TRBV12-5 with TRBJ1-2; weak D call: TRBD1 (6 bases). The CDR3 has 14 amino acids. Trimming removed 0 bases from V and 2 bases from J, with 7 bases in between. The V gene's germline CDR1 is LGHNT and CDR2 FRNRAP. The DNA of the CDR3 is TGTGCTAGTGGTTTGGTAGGACAGAACTATGGCTACACCTTC. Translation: CASGLVGQNYGYTF.

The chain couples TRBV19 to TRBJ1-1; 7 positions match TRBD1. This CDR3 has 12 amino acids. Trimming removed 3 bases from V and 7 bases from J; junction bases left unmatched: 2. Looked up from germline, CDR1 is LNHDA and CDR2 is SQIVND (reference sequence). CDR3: CASSMGQIEAFF. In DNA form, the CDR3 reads TGTGCCAGTAGTATGGGACAGATTGAAGCTTTCTTT.

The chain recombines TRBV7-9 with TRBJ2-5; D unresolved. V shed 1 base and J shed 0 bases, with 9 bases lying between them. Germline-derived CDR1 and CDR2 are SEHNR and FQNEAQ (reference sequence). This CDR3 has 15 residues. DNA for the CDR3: TGTGCCAGCAGCTTAGTTCTGAGAAACCAAGAGACCCAGTACTTC. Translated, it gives CASSLVLRNQETQYF.

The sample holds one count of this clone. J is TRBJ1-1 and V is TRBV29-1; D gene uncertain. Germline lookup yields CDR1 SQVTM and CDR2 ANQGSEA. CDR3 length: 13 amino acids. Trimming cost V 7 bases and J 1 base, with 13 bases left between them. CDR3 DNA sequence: TGCAGCGGAGCACTAAACCCGAACACTGAAGCTTTCTTT. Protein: CSGALNPNTEAFF.

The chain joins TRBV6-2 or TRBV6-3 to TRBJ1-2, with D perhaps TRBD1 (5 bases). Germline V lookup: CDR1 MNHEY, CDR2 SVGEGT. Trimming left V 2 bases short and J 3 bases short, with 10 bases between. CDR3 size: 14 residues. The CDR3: CASSYSEGDYGYTF. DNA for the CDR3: TGTGCCAGCAGTTACAGTGAAGGGGACTATGGCTACACCTTC.

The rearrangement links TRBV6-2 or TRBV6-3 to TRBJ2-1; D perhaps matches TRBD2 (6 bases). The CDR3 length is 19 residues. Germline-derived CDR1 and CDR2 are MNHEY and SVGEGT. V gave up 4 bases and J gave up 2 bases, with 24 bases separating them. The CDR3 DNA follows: TGTGCCAGCAGTTCGCGGTTTCGGGGGTTGCGGGGCCCCTACAATGAGCAGTTCTTC. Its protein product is CASSSRFRGLRGPYNEQFF.

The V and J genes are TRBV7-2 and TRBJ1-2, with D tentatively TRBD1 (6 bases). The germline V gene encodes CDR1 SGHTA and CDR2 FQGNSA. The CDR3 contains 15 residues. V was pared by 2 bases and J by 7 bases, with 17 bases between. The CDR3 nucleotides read TGTGCCAGCAGCTTACTTCGGACAGACCAGAGTGGCTACACCTTC. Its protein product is CASSLLRTDQSGYTF.

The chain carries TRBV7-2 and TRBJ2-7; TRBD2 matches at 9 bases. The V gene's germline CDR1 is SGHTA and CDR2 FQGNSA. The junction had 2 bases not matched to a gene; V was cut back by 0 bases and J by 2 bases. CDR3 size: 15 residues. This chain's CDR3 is CASSLALAGPYEQYF. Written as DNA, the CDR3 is TGTGCCAGCAGCTTAGCGCTAGCGGGACCCTACGAGCAGTACTTC.

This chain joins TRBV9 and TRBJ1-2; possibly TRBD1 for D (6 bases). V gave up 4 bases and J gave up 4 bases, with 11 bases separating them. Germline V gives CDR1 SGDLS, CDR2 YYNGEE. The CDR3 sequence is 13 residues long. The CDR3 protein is CASSLRQAYGYTF. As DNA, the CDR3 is TGTGCCAGCAGCTTAAGACAGGCCTATGGCTACACCTTC.

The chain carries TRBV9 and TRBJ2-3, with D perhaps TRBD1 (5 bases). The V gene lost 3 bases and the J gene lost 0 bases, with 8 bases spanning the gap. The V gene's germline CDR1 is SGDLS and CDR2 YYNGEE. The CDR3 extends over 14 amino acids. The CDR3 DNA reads TGTGCCAGCAGCGGAAGGGGCAGCACAGATACGCAGTATTTT. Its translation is CASSGRGSTDTQYF.

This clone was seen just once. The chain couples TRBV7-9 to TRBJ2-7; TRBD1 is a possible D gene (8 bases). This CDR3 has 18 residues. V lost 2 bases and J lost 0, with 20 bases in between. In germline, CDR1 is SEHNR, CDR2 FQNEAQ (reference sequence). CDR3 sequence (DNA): TGTGCCAGCAGCTTATCAGGGGGCTATGGCGGGAGCTCCTACGAGCAGTACTTC. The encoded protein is CASSLSGGYGGSSYEQYF.

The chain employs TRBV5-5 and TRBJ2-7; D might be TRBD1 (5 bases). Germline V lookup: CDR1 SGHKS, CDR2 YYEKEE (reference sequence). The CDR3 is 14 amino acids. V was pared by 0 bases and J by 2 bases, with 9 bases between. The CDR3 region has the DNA TGTGCCAGCAGCTTGGGAGACAGTCCCTACGAGCAGTACTTC. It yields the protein CASSLGDSPYEQYF.